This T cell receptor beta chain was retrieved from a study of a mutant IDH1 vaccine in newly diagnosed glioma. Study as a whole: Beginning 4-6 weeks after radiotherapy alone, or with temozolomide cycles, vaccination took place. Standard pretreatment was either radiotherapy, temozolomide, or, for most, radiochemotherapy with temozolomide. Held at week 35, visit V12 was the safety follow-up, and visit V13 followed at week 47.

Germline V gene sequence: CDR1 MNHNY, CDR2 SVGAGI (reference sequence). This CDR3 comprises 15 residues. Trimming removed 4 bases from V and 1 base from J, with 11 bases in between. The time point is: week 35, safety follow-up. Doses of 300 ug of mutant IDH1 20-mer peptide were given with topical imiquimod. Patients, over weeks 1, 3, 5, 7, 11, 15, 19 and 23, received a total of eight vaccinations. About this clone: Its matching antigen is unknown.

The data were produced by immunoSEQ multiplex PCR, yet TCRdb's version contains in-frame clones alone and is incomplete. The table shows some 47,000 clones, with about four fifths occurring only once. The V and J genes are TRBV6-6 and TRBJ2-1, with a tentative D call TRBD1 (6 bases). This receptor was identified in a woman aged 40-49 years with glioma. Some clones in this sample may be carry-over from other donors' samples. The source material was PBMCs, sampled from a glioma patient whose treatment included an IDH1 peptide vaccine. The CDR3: CASSLDSPSYNEQFF. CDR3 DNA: TGTGCCAGCAGTTTGGACAGTCCATCCTACAATGAGCAGTTCTTC.